The clone carrying this T cell receptor (beta chain) was detected only a few times. Germline V gives CDR1 SGHKS, CDR2 YYEKEE (reference sequence). The CDR3 is 14 amino acids. V dropped 1 base and J dropped 6 bases, with 14 bases sitting between them. This specimen belongs to a study of blood T cell repertoires in COVID-19. Profiled with immunoSEQ multiplex PCR; TCRdb holds only in-frame clones, not every one. The data contain tens of thousands of clones, 60% to 80% of them singletons. The origin of this receptor is a human donor with active or convalescent COVID-19. The donor label of this sample is uncertain. The sequenced material came from peripheral blood. The genes are TRBV5-5 and TRBJ2-7; no clear D. The CDR3 nucleotides are TGTGCCAGCAGCTTGATAACAGATTTTCTCGAGCAGTACTTC. Its translation is CASSLITDFLEQYF.